This T cell receptor (beta chain) was sequenced during a study of memory CD4+ T cells and cytomegalovirus serostatus. The sort gate was single viable CD3+CD4+CD8-CD45RO+ cells for memory CD4+ T cells. V lost 5 bases and J 4 bases, leaving 17 bases between the germline ends. CDR1 MNHNY and CDR2 SVGAGI come from the germline V gene (reference sequence). The CDR3 has 15 residues. Repertoires were generated with immunoSEQ multiplex PCR, while TCRdb's copy carries only in-frame clones and drops some. The table includes around 60,000 clones, around 83% detected once. The receptor's source is an adult in good health and CMV-seronegative. The genes are TRBV6-6 and TRBJ1-2; D might be TRBD1 (5 bases). Specimen: memory CD4+ T cells from blood. CDR3 bases: TGTGCCAGCAGTGAGGACACCCTAGGGTCCTATGGCTACACCTTC. Residues: CASSEDTLGSYGYTF.